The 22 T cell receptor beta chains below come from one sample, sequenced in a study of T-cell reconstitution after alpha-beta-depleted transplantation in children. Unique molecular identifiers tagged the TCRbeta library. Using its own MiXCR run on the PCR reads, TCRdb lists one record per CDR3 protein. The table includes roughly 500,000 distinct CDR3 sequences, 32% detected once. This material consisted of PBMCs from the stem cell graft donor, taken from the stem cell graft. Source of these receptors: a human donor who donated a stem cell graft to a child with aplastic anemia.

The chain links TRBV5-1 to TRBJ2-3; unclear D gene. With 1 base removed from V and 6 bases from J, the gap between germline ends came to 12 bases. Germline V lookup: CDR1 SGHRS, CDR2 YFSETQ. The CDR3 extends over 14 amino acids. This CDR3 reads CASSLRAPMDTQYF. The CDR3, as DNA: TGCGCCAGCAGCTTGAGGGCCCCGATGGATACGCAGTATTTT.

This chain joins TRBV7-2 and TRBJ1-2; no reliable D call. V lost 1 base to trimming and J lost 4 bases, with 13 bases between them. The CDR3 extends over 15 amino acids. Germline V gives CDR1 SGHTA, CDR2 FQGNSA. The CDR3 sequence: CASSLVGLGFYGYTF. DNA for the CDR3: TGTGCCAGCAGCTTAGTAGGTTTGGGATTCTATGGCTACACCTTC.

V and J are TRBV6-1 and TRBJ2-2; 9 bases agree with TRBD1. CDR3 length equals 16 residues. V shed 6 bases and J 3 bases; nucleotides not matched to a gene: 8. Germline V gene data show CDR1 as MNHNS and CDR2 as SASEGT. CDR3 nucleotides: TGTGCCAGCAGCGAACAGGGGGCAGGGTACACCGGGGAGCTGTTTTTT. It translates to CASSEQGAGYTGELFF.

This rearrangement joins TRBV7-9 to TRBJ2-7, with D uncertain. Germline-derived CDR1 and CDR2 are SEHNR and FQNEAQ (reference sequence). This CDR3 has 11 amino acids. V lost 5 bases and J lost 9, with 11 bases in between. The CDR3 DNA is TGTGCCAGCAGCGAAGGCCGCGGGCAGTACTTC. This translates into CASSEGRGQYF.

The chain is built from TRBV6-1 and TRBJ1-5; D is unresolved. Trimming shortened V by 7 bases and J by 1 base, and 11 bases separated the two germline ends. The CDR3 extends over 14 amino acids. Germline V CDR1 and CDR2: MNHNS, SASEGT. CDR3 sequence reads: CASKRGQSNQPQHF. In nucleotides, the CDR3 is TGTGCCAGCAAGCGAGGGCAAAGCAATCAGCCCCAGCATTTT.

CDR3 DNA: TGTGCCAGCCGAAGGAGAACTAATGAAAAACTGTTTTTT. Translation: CASRRRTNEKLFF. V and J are TRBV6-1 and TRBJ1-4; no reliable D call. V dropped 8 bases and J dropped 1 base, with 8 bases sitting between them. This CDR3 spans 13 amino acids. CDR1 MNHNS and CDR2 SASEGT come from the germline V gene.

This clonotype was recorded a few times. In DNA, the CDR3 is TGCAGTGCTAGTCCCGCCGCCGGGAGAGGCTACACCTTC. Translating gives CSASPAAGRGYTF. The V call is TRBV20-1, the J call TRBJ1-2; no firm D call. The CDR3 covers 13 residues. Trimming shortened V by 3 bases and J by 8 bases, and 16 bases separated the two germline ends. CDR1 and CDR2 from the germline V gene are DFQATT and SNEGSKA (reference sequence).

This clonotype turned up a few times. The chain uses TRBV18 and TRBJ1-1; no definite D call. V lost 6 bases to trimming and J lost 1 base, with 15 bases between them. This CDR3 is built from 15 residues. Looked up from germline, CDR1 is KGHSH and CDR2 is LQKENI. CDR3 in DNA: TGTGCCAGCTCCCAATCGGAGACAAGGAACACTGAAGCTTTCTTT. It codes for CASSQSETRNTEAFF.

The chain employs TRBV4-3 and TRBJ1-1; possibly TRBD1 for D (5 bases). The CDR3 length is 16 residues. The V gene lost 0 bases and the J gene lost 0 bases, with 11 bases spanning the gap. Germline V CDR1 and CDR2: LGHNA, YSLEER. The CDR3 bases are TGCGCCAGCAGCCAAGAAAGGGACCTAATGAACACTGAAGCTTTCTTT. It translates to CASSQERDLMNTEAFF.

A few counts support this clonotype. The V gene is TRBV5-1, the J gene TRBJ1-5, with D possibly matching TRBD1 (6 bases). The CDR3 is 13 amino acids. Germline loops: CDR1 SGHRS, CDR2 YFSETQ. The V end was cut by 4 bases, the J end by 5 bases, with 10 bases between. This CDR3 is CASSAGVDQPQHF. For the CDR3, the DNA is TGCGCCAGCAGCGCAGGGGTTGATCAGCCCCAGCATTTT. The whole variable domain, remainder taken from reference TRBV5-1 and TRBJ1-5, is KAGVTQTPRYLIKTRGQQVTLSCSPISGHRSVSWYQQTPGQGLQFLFEYFSETQRNKGNFPGRFSGRQFSNSRSEMNVSTLELGDSALYLCASSAGVDQPQHFGDGTRLSIL.

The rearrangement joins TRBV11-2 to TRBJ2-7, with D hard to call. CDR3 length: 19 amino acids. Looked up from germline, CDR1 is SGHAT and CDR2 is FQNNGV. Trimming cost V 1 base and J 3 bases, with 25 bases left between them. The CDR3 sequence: CASSLGIGRRANTHYEQYF. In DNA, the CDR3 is TGTGCCAGCAGCTTAGGGATAGGACGACGCGCGAATACCCACTACGAGCAGTACTTC.

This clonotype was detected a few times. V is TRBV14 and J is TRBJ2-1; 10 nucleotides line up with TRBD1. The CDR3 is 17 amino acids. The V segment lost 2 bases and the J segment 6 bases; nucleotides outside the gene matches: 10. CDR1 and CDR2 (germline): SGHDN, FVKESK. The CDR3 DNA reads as TGTGCCAGCAGCCAAAAAGGCGGGACAGGGGATCCCAATGAGCAGTTCTTC. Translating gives CASSQKGGTGDPNEQFF.

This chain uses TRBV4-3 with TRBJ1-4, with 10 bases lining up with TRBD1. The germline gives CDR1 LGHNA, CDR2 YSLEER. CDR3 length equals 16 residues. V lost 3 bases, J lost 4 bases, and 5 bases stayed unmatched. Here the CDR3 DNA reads TGCGCCAGCAGCCATAACCGGGACAGGGGTAATGAAAAACTGTTTTTT. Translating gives CASSHNRDRGNEKLFF.

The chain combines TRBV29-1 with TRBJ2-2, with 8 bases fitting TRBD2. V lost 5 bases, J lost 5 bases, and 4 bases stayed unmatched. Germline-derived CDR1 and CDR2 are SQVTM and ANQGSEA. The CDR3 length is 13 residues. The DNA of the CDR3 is TGCAGCGTTACTAGCGGTCCGACCGGGGAGCTGTTTTTT. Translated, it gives CSVTSGPTGELFF.

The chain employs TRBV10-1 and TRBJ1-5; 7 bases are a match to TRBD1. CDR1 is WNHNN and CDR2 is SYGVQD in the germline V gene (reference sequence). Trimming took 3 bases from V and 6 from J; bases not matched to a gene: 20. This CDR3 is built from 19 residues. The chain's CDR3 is CASSDGAATRDSSRQPQHF. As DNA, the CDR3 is TGCGCCAGCAGTGACGGGGCAGCTACTCGGGACAGCTCCCGTCAGCCCCAGCATTTT.

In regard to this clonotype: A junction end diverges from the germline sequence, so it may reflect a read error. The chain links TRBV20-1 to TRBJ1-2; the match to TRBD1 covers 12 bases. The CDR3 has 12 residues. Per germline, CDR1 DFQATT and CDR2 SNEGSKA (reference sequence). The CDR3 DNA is TGTCGGGGGACAGGGGGCGGCTATGGCTACACCTTC. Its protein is CRGTGGGYGYTF.

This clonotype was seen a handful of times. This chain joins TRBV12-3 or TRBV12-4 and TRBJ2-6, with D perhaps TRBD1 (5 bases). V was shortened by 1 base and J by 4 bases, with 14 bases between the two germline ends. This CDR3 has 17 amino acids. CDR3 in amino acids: CASSLVGAADGANVLTF. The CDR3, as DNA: TGTGCCAGCAGTTTAGTAGGGGCGGCGGACGGGGCCAACGTCCTGACTTTC.

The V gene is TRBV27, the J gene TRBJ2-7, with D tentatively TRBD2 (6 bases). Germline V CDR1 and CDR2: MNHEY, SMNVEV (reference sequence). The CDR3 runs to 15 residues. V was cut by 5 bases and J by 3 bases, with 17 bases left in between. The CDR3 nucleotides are TGTGCCAGCAGTCCCCTTGGGGGGAGAATCTACGAGCAGTACGTC. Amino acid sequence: CASSPLGGRIYEQYV.

CDR3 region: CASSYPGYEQFF. In DNA, the CDR3 is TGTGCCAGCAGTTACCCCGGCTATGAGCAGTTCTTC. This chain joins TRBV6-2 or TRBV6-3 and TRBJ2-1, with D unclear. Germline V gene lookup returns CDR1 MNHEY and CDR2 SVGEGT. Deletions cut 2 bases from V and 8 bases from J, with 7 bases between. This CDR3 comprises 12 residues.

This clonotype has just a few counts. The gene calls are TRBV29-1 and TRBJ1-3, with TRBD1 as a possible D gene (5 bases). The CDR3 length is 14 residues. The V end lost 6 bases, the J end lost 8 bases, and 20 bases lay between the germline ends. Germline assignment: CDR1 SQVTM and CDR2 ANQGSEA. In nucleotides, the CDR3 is TGCAGCGTATTTACTGGGGCCCTCTCGGACACCATATATTTT. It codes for CSVFTGALSDTIYF.

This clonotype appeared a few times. The CDR3 region is CASGPGHEQYV. CDR3 coding DNA: TGTGCCAGCGGTCCGGGCCACGAGCAGTACGTC. The V and J genes are TRBV6-2 or TRBV6-3 and TRBJ2-7, with D unresolved. There are 11 residues in the CDR3. Germline CDR1 and CDR2: MNHEY and SVGEGT. V dropped 8 bases and J dropped 5 bases, with 10 bases sitting between them.

CDR3 coding DNA: TGTGCCAGCAGTTTAGGGGGGACCCAGCATTTT. Translating gives CASSLGGTQHF. This chain uses TRBV12-3 or TRBV12-4 with TRBJ1-5, with D tentatively TRBD1 (5 bases). The CDR3 consists of 11 residues. The V end was cut by 1 base, the J end by 11 bases, with 6 bases between.